This T cell receptor beta chain appears in the sequencing data of a study of T cell changes during pregnancy in multiple sclerosis. The table came from immunoSEQ multiplex PCR; TCRdb's copy has only in-frame clones and leaves some out. The table records roughly 64,000 clones, almost 97% of them present only once. V lost 1 base and J lost 7; bases outside the gene matches: 4. CDR1 is SGHRS, CDR2 YFSETQ, per germline. This CDR3 region has 13 residues. This TCR derives from a female donor with multiple sclerosis, enrolled in a pregnancy study. The gene calls are TRBV5-1 and TRBJ2-5; 7 positions agree with TRBD2. Sequences were derived from CD8+ T cells from peripheral blood mononuclear cells, sampled after pregnancy. For the CDR3, the DNA is TGCGCCAGCAGCTTGTGGGAGGGCAGGACCCAGTACTTC. Translation gives CASSLWEGRTQYF.